The TCR beta chain described here comes from a study of monozygotic twins with inflammatory bowel disease. Findings of the study overall: The inverse Simpson measure of TCRbeta diversity was lower in IBD patients than in healthy co-twins.

This CDR3 comprises 16 residues. Germline V gene data show CDR1 as DFQATT and CDR2 as SNEGSKA (reference sequence). As to this clonotype: Its antigen is unknown.

With no T cell sorting beforehand, total RNA was isolated from whole blood. UMIs containing a 6-nucleotide sample barcode were added via template switching. After re-calling the 5' RACE reads, TCRdb lists one entry per CDR3 protein, DNA absent. The sample table sets out some 300,000 distinct CDR3 sequences. The sequence was collected from a human donor with ulcerative colitis or Crohn's disease, or a healthy co-twin of an affected twin (not recorded which). This chain uses TRBV20-1 with TRBJ2-7; TCRdb outputs TRBD1, but without DNA this stays unchecked. Input material: blood. CDR3 sequence: CSAKRAGGVSAREQYF.